This is a list of T cell receptor beta chains from one sample in a study of cytomegalovirus exposure and HLA in healthy donors. The protocol was immunoSEQ multiplex PCR, while the TCRdb copy is restricted to in-frame clones and leaves out a portion. The data contain 95,000 to 150,000 clones, 75% to 80% of them singletons. Material: PBMCs. These receptors were taken from a woman in her forties in good health and CMV-seronegative. Each CDR3 is given with its conserved first and last residue. D genes are given only for firm matches. The listing skips clone size in some rows; elsewhere it reads once, few, many or a size class.

>-|TRBJ2-1|-|TRBV14
TGTGCCAGCAGCCAAGATCGGGGGTCCGAGCAGTTCTTC
CASSQDRGSEQFF
>-|TRBJ1-3|-|TRBV28
TGTGCCAGCCGTCCAGACAGGTACTCTGGAAACACCATATATTTT
CASRPDRYSGNTIYF
>-|TRBJ2-4|-|TRBV15
TGTGCCACCAGCAGTCCGCAGCAGGGCCTAGCCAAAAACATTCAGTACTTC
CATSSPQQGLAKNIQYF
>-|TRBJ2-5|-|TRBV4-2
TGTGCCAGCAGCCAAGTGGCCCTTCTGGAGGAGACCCAGTACTTC
CASSQVALLEETQYF
>TRBD2|TRBJ2-3|-|TRBV28
TGTGCCAGCAGCCCACTTACTAGCGGAGATACAGATACGCAGTATTTT
CASSPLTSGDTDTQYF
>-|TRBJ1-4|-|TRBV6-1
TGTGCCAGCAGATGGACAGATTTGAATGAAAAACTGTTTTTT
CASRWTDLNEKLFF
>TRBD1|TRBJ1-5|-|TRBV27
TGTGCCAGCAGTTCCAAAGCGATAGGGACAGGCCACAATCAGCCCCAGCATTTT
CASSSKAIGTGHNQPQHF
>-|TRBJ2-1|-|TRBV9
TGTGCCAGCAGCCGGACTTCCGACTTCAACAATGAGCAGTTCTTC
CASSRTSDFNNEQFF
>-|TRBJ1-5|-|TRBV28
TGTGCCAGCAGTCGTGCGGGGACTAATCAGCCCCAGCATTTT
CASSRAGTNQPQHF
>-|TRBJ2-2|-|TRBV4-1
TGCGCCAGCAGCCATAGTACGTCCACCGGGGAGCTGTTTTTT
CASSHSTSTGELFF
>-|TRBJ1-2|-|TRBV14
TGTGCCAGCAGCCAACTGGGGGCGACCTATGGCTACACCTTC
CASSQLGATYGYTF
>TRBD1|TRBJ2-5|-|TRBV7-2
TGTGCCAGCAGCTCCCACGGACAGGGTGGAGAGACCCAGTACTTC
CASSSHGQGGETQYF
>-|TRBJ1-1|-|TRBV5-1
TGCGCCAGCAGCTTGGGCAGCGTGAACACTGAAGCTTTCTTT
CASSLGSVNTEAFF
>-|TRBJ2-3|-|TRBV2
TGTGCCAGCAGTAAGGACTACCCAAGCACAGATACGCAGTATTTT
CASSKDYPSTDTQYF
>-|TRBJ1-4|few|TRBV6-1
TGTGCCAGCCGTAGACGGGGAGAAAAACTGTTTTTT
CASRRRGEKLFF
>-|TRBJ1-2|-|TRBV5-1
TGCGCCAGCAGGGCCGCTAACTATGGCTACACCTTC
CASRAANYGYTF
>-|TRBJ2-7|-|TRBV7-9
TGTGCCAGCAGCCCAAGCCCCTCGTACGAGCAGTACTTC
CASSPSPSYEQYF
>TRBD2|TRBJ2-3|-|TRBV10-3
TGTGCCATCAGTGAGACTAGCGGGAGAACAGATACGCAGTATTTT
CAISETSGRTDTQYF
>TRBD1|TRBJ1-2|few|TRBV28
TGTGCCAGCAGTTTAGGCAGGGGGTATGGCTACACCTTC
CASSLGRGYGYTF
>-|TRBJ1-2|-|TRBV28
TGTGCCAGCAGTACTACAGGGTACTCTAACTATGGCTACACCTTC
CASSTTGYSNYGYTF
>TRBD1|TRBJ1-1|-|TRBV19
TGTGCCAGTAGTATCGTTTACGTGACAGGGGGCGCAGAACTTAAAGCTTTCTTT
CASSIVYVTGGAELKAFF
>-|TRBJ1-5|-|TRBV28
TGTGCCAGCAGTTCAACGGGGGTCCTTTGGCATTTT
CASSSTGVLWHF
>-|TRBJ1-5|-|TRBV28
TGTGCCAGCAGTCCCGCGGGGGGCGCAGGACAGCCCCAGCATTTT
CASSPAGGAGQPQHF
>-|TRBJ2-4|-|TRBV28
TGTGCCAGCAGTACCTCAGGGGTCGAAAACAGTCAGTACTTC
CASSTSGVENSQYF
>TRBD2|TRBJ2-3|-|TRBV6-5
TGTGCCAGCAGTTACGGACTAGGTGTCACAGATACGCAGTATTTT
CASSYGLGVTDTQYF
>TRBD2|TRBJ2-6|once|TRBV7-9
TGTGCCAGCAGCCCGGGACTAGGGTTTTCTGGGGCCAACGTCCTGACTTTC
CASSPGLGFSGANVLTF
>TRBD2|TRBJ2-3|-|TRBV19
TGTGCCAGTACGACTAGCGGGACAGATACGCAGTATTTT
CASTTSGTDTQYF
>TRBD1|TRBJ1-2|-|TRBV7-2
TGTGCCAGCAGCCCCCGACAGGGGATTGGCTACACCTTC
CASSPRQGIGYTF
>-|TRBJ2-7|few|TRBV14
TGTGCCAGCAGCCCCCGTTCGAGCTCCTACGAGCAGTACTTC
CASSPRSSSYEQYF
>-|TRBJ2-4|-|TRBV5-8
TGTGCCAGCAGCGAGAGGGACATTCAGTACTTC
CASSERDIQYF
>-|TRBJ2-5|-|TRBV7-2
TGTGCCAGCAGCTTTGGGGGAGGAGAGGAGACCCAGTACTTC
CASSFGGGEETQYF
>TRBD1|TRBJ1-2|-|TRBV9
TGTGCCAGCAGCCCAGGGGGAGGACGCGGCGAAGGCTACACCTTC
CASSPGGGRGEGYTF
>-|TRBJ1-3|few|TRBV9
TGTGCCAGCAGCGTAGCGCCGGGGTCTGGAAACACCATATATTTT
CASSVAPGSGNTIYF
>TRBD1|TRBJ2-1|-|TRBV7-9
TGTGCCAGCAGGGTTCGACAGGGGCAATCCTACAATGAGCAGTTCTTC
CASRVRQGQSYNEQFF
>-|TRBJ1-4|-|TRBV10-3
TGTGCCATCAGTGAGTCCGGGGATAGGGAAAAACTGTTTTTT
CAISESGDREKLFF
>TRBD1|TRBJ2-5|-|TRBV7-9
TGTGCCAGCAGCAGACAGGGCAGGGAGGAGACCCAGTACTTC
CASSRQGREETQYF
>-|TRBJ2-3|-|TRBV5-8
TGTGCCAGCTCCGGGAGAGGGGGCGCAGATACGCAGTATTTT
CASSGRGGADTQYF
>TRBD1|TRBJ2-6|-|TRBV4-1
TGCGCCAGCAACAATGTTGGGACAGGGGGCCACTCTGGGGCCAACGTCCTGACTTTC
CASNNVGTGGHSGANVLTF
>-|TRBJ2-2|-|TRBV2
TGTGCCAGCAGCCCGTCGTCAGCGATGGCCGGGGAGCTGTTTTTT
CASSPSSAMAGELFF
>TRBD1|TRBJ1-1|-|TRBV9
TGTGCCAGCAGCGTAGACAGGGGGACTGAAGCTTTCTTT
CASSVDRGTEAFF
>-|TRBJ2-7|-|TRBV5-4
TGTGCCAGCAGCCCGACACCCGACAGCTCCTACGAGCAGTACTTC
CASSPTPDSSYEQYF
>-|TRBJ2-7|-|TRBV4-2
TGTGCCAGCAGCCAAGATGGGGCCAGCAGTCCCCTTACCTACGAGCAGTACTTC
CASSQDGASSPLTYEQYF
>-|TRBJ2-3|-|TRBV6-1
TGTGCCAGCAGTGAATGGAGGGAACCGACACGGACAGATACGCAGTATTTT
CASSEWREPTRTDTQYF
>-|TRBJ1-1|-|TRBV5-4
TGTGCCAGCAGCTTGAAGGGGTGGGCCGGGACTGAAGCTTTCTTT
CASSLKGWAGTEAFF
>-|TRBJ2-5|-|TRBV25-1
TGTGCCAGCAACTCGAGGAGGGAGACCCAGTACTTC
CASNSRRETQYF
>TRBD1|TRBJ2-2|-|TRBV6-1
TGTGCCAGCAGTCAGGGACAGGGGGCCGGGGAGCTGTTTTTT
CASSQGQGAGELFF